The present TCR beta chain was sequenced within a study of CD8 T cells in ankylosing spondylitis. This clonotype was seen more than once but under ten times. Germline V gene lookup returns CDR1 MNHEY and CDR2 SMNVEV (reference sequence). The V end was cut by 5 bases, the J end by 4 bases, with 9 bases between. The CDR3 extends over 13 amino acids. A single record per CDR3 protein comes from TCRdb applying MiXCR to the 5' RACE reads. Among 190,000 or so distinct CDR3 sequences listed, around 13% were seen once. The TCR sequence derives from a male donor with ankylosing spondylitis or in good health (not recorded which). This chain uses TRBV27 with TRBJ1-5; D call uncertain. The sequenced sample was blood, either unsorted or a sorted T cell fraction (not recorded which). The CDR3 DNA reads TGTGCCAGCAGTGCGGGTCGTAATCAGCCCCAGCATTTT. Translating gives CASSAGRNQPQHF.